The source of this TCR beta chain is a study of blood T cell repertoires in COVID-19. Overall study: Researchers got acute and convalescent COVID-19 samples from the United States, Italy and Spain. The analysed material was cDNA or gDNA that came from T cells, B-cell-depleted T cells, or PBMCs.

Original methodology: Amplification of reference gene primers provided the estimated nucleated cell counts. This table comes from immunoSEQ multiplex PCR, and its TCRdb copy is limited to in-frame clones, with some not included. V, J and clone size are those of that table, while D and trimming were read from the DNA. The data show 210,000 or so clones, with 80% to 90% seen just once and roughly 5.3% held by the top ten. From germline, CDR1 is SGHRS and CDR2 YFSETQ. This CDR3 contains 14 residues. V trimming: 5 bases; J trimming: 5 bases; junction bases outside the gene matches: 7. This chain joins TRBV5-1 and TRBJ2-5; 9 nucleotides agree with TRBD1. The sequence was obtained from a woman between 65 and 79 years old with active or convalescent COVID-19. The sample taken for sequencing was peripheral blood. The DNA for the CDR3 is TGCGCCAGCAGATCGACAGGGGGTGTGGAGACCCAGTACTTC. Protein product: CASRSTGGVETQYF.